The 6 T cell receptor beta chains below all came from one sample that was sequenced in a study of blood T cell repertoires in COVID-19. Clones were read by immunoSEQ multiplex PCR, and TCRdb kept only the in-frame ones, dropping some. Counted here are more than 200,000 clones, roughly four fifths occurring once; the ten biggest clones make up about 9.6%. Sequenced input: peripheral blood. All receptors come from an elderly man with acute or convalescent COVID-19.

The chain is built from TRBV30 and TRBJ1-1; D unresolved. With 4 bases removed from V and 2 bases from J, the gap between germline ends came to 11 bases. Per germline, CDR1 GTSNPN and CDR2 SVGIG (reference sequence). The CDR3 has 13 amino acids. The CDR3 region is CAWKPGGNTEAFF. As DNA, the CDR3 is TGTGCCTGGAAACCAGGTGGTAACACTGAAGCTTTCTTT. Drawing the rest from reference TRBV30 and TRBJ1-1, the complete variable domain is SQTIHQWPATLVQPVGSPLSLECTVEGTSNPNLYWYRQAAGRGLQLLFYSVGIGQISSEVPQNLSASRPQDRQFILSSKKLLLSDSGFYLCAWKPGGNTEAFFGQGTRLTVV.

This clone was found a few times. The rearrangement joins TRBV23-1 to TRBJ1-5; TRBD1 aligns across 7 bases. TRBV23-1 is an open reading frame, and its role is uncertain. This CDR3 is built from 20 residues. Unmatched junction bases numbered 16, after V lost 0 bases and J lost 2 bases. The CDR3 reads CASSQSGGRECTQCNQPQHF. The CDR3 DNA is TGCGCCAGCAGTCAATCAGGGGGCAGGGAGTGCACACAATGCAATCAGCCCCAGCATTTT.

The DNA of the CDR3 is TGTGCCAGCAGCTGGGGGAGGGGGGTGAGCACAGATACGCAGTATTTT. Encoded protein: CASSWGRGVSTDTQYF. The chain couples TRBV28 to TRBJ2-3, with a weak D call TRBD2 (7 bases). Germline V gives CDR1 MDHEN, CDR2 SYDVKM. The CDR3 is 16 amino acids. Trimming cost V 6 bases and J 0 bases, with 16 bases left between them.

CDR3: CASSPTGAGGTDTQYF. In DNA, the CDR3 is TGCGCCAGCTCCCCTACGGGGGCGGGAGGCACAGATACGCAGTATTTT. V and J are TRBV5-1 and TRBJ2-3; TRBD2 might be the D (7 bases). Trimming removed 7 bases at V and 1 base at J, with 19 bases between. Germline CDR1 SGHRS, CDR2 YFSETQ. The CDR3 is 16 residues long.

The rearrangement uses TRBV29-1 and TRBJ2-7; weak D call: TRBD1 (6 bases). The CDR3 is made up of 16 amino acids. Germline V lookup: CDR1 SQVTM, CDR2 ANQGSEA. Trimming shortened V by 5 bases and J by 2 bases, and 22 bases separated the two germline ends. CDR3 bases: TGCAGCGTTACGCCGCCGGGCAGGGGACCCCCCTACGAGCAGTACTTC. The encoded protein is CSVTPPGRGPPYEQYF.

This clone has more than one count but fewer than ten. The chain couples TRBV7-9 to TRBJ2-3; D might be TRBD1 (5 bases). Trimming cost V 4 bases and J 0 bases, with 8 bases left between them. This CDR3 region has 14 residues. The germline CDR1 and CDR2 sequences are SEHNR and FQNEAQ (reference sequence). The chain's CDR3 is CASSYTGSTDTQYF. The CDR3 nucleotides are TGTGCCAGCAGCTATACAGGTAGCACAGATACGCAGTATTTT.